A selection of T cell receptor beta chains follows, all from one sample in a study of OX40 agonist ivuxolimab in advanced cancers. Sequenced by immunoSEQ multiplex PCR; TCRdb stores in-frame clones only, minus some. This sample has 60,000 to 85,000 clones, with roughly nine tenths found just once. This material consisted of CD4+ or CD8+ T cells sorted from blood, taken in a trial of the OX40 agonist ivuxolimab. All receptors derive from an adult with an advanced solid tumor such as melanoma, head and neck, liver or kidney cancer. Each CDR3 is given with its conserved first and last residue. D genes are given only for firm matches. Clone size is shown for a subset of rows, as once, few, many or a class of expanded clone.

d_gene	j_gene	v_gene	abundance	CDR3nt	CDR3aa
-	TRBJ1-4	TRBV5-1	-	TGCGCCAGCAGCTCGGGAGTTAATGAAAAACTGTTTTTT	CASSSGVNEKLFF
-	TRBJ2-7	TRBV5-1	-	TGCGCCAGCAGCTTTGGCGACGGAACCTACGAGCAGTACTTC	CASSFGDGTYEQYF
TRBD1	TRBJ2-7	TRBV7-2	-	TGTGCCAGCAGCAGCGCCCCCGGGACAGGGAAAAAGCACGAGCAGTACTTC	CASSSAPGTGKKHEQYF
-	TRBJ1-1	TRBV7-8	-	TGTGCCAGCAGCTTAGTCCTGGACACTGAAGCTTTCTTT	CASSLVLDTEAFF
TRBD2	TRBJ2-5	TRBV7-2	-	TGTGCCAGCAGCTTTGGTCTAGCGGGAGCGGAGACCCAGTACTTC	CASSFGLAGAETQYF
TRBD2	TRBJ2-3	TRBV11-2	-	TGTGCCAGCAGCTTCACTAGCGGGGCTGCAGATACGCAGTATTTT	CASSFTSGAADTQYF
TRBD2	TRBJ2-1	TRBV4-1	-	TGCGCCAGCAGCCAAGATCGGACTAGCGGGAGAATCAATGAGCAGTTCTTC	CASSQDRTSGRINEQFF
TRBD1	TRBJ2-7	TRBV18	-	TGTGCCAGCTCACCACGCGAGACAGGGGGCAACGAGCAGTACTTC	CASSPRETGGNEQYF
TRBD1	TRBJ2-3	TRBV7-3	-	TGTGCCAGCAGCTTAACTTCCGACAGGGGTGCAGATACGCAGTATTTT	CASSLTSDRGADTQYF
-	TRBJ1-4	TRBV29-1	-	TGCAGCGGTTCGTGGGGGAATGAAAAACTGTTTTTT	CSGSWGNEKLFF
TRBD1	TRBJ1-1	TRBV6-5	-	TGTGCCAGCAGTACTCAAGACAGGGGTAGCACTGAAGCTTTCTTT	CASSTQDRGSTEAFF
-	TRBJ2-7	TRBV7-8	-	TGTGCCAGCAGCCCGGGGGCCTACGAGCAGTACTTC	CASSPGAYEQYF
-	TRBJ2-4	TRBV6-1	-	TGTGCCAGCAGTGAGGGGGTAGCCAAAAACATTCAGTACTTC	CASSEGVAKNIQYF
TRBD2	TRBJ2-3	TRBV4-3	once	TGCGCCAGCAGCCAAGAACTAGCGGGGCCCACAGATACGCAGTATTTT	CASSQELAGPTDTQYF
TRBD2	TRBJ2-2	TRBV7-2	-	TGTGCCAGCAGCTTAGTAGCGGGGGGAACCGGGGAGCTGTTTTTT	CASSLVAGGTGELFF
TRBD1	TRBJ1-1	TRBV19	-	TGTGCCAGTAGCTACCTGGGGACAGGGGATGTTGGCACTGAAGCTTTCTTT	CASSYLGTGDVGTEAFF
TRBD2	TRBJ2-1	TRBV7-3	-	TGTGCCAGCAGCCCCGCTAGCGGGGTTTACAATGAGCAGTTCTTC	CASSPASGVYNEQFF
-	TRBJ2-2	TRBV18	once	TGTGCCAGCTCACCACCGAACGGGGCGGACGGGGAGCTGTTTTTT	CASSPPNGADGELFF
-	TRBJ1-2	TRBV11-1	few	TGTGCCAGCAGCTTAGCCAGGACCTACACCTTC	CASSLARTYTF
TRBD1	TRBJ1-1	TRBV28	-	TGTGCCAGCAGCCCAGGGGGTTCAAACACTGAAGCTTTCTTT	CASSPGGSNTEAFF
-	TRBJ1-3	TRBV5-1	-	TGCGCCAGCAGCCTGGAAGCCGAGTTCGGGCACCGGGATTTT	CASSLEAEFGHRDF
-	TRBJ2-7	TRBV5-6	-	TGTGCCAGCAGCTTGGGGGGTATCTACGAGCAGTACTTC	CASSLGGIYEQYF
-	TRBJ2-4	TRBV5-4	-	TGTGCCAGCGGGGGGGACAGTTACATTCAGTACTTC	CASGGDSYIQYF
TRBD1	TRBJ1-6	TRBV18	-	TGTGCCAGCTCACCTGGAGACAGGGGTAATTCACCCCTCCACTTT	CASSPGDRGNSPLHF
-	TRBJ1-1	TRBV6-1	-	TGTGCCAGCAGGCCGCTCGGGGGAACCACTGAAGCTTTCTTT	CASRPLGGTTEAFF
TRBD1	TRBJ1-3	TRBV18	-	TGTGCCAGCTCACGGGACAGTGGAAACACCATATATTTT	CASSRDSGNTIYF
-	TRBJ1-1	TRBV19	-	TGTGCCAGTAGTATAGTTGAGGGAAGAAGGGCTGAAGCTTTCTTT	CASSIVEGRRAEAFF
-	TRBJ2-2	TRBV7-9	-	TGTGCCTCGCAGGGAAACGGGGAGCTGTTTTTT	CASQGNGELFF
TRBD2	TRBJ2-3	TRBV9	-	TGTGCCAGCAGCGTAGGTCGGGCGGGAGAGGGCACAGATACGCAGTATTTT	CASSVGRAGEGTDTQYF
-	TRBJ1-6	TRBV10-3	-	TGTGCCATCAGTGAGCAGGGTCCTGGACTAAATAATTCACCCCTCCACTTT	CAISEQGPGLNNSPLHF
TRBD1	TRBJ2-3	TRBV6-4	-	TGTGCCAGCAGTGAAAGAGGGGGCGCGGATACGCAGTATTTT	CASSERGGADTQYF
-	TRBJ2-3	TRBV2	-	TGTGCCAGCAGTGATCTTACAGGTAGCACAGATACGCAGTATTTT	CASSDLTGSTDTQYF
-	TRBJ2-6	TRBV9	-	TGTGCCAGCAGCGCCGTTGGCTCTGGGGCCAACGTCCTGACTTTC	CASSAVGSGANVLTF
-	TRBJ1-2	TRBV5-1	-	TGCGCCAGCAATCTTGGACCTGGCTATGGCTACACCTTC	CASNLGPGYGYTF
TRBD1	TRBJ1-2	TRBV4-1	-	TGCGCCAGCAGCCAAGAGGTTGGTGGGACAGGGGACTATGGCTACACCTTC	CASSQEVGGTGDYGYTF
-	TRBJ1-1	TRBV2	-	TGTGCCAGCAGTGAAGTTGTGCGGAACACTGAAGCTTTCTTT	CASSEVVRNTEAFF
TRBD1	TRBJ1-2	TRBV30	-	TGTGCCTGGAGTGTCGGGACAGGGTATGGCTACACCTTC	CAWSVGTGYGYTF
-	TRBJ2-1	TRBV6-1	few	TGTGCCAGCACTTTAACAAGGGTAGGCAATGAGCAGTTCTTC	CASTLTRVGNEQFF
TRBD2	TRBJ2-2	TRBV19	-	TGTGCCAGTAGCCGAGGACTAGCGGGGGGGTGGAACACCGGGGAGCTGTTTTTT	CASSRGLAGGWNTGELFF
TRBD1	TRBJ2-1	TRBV4-1	-	TGCGCCAGCAGCTTACAGGGGAGCTCCTACAATGAGCAGTTCTTC	CASSLQGSSYNEQFF
-	TRBJ2-2	TRBV19	-	TGTGCCAGTATAGGTAGCGCCTTGGACACCGGGGAGCTGTTTTTT	CASIGSALDTGELFF
-	TRBJ2-5	TRBV2	-	TGTGCCAGCAGTGTCAATTCCCTGAAGGAAGAGACCCAGTACTTC	CASSVNSLKEETQYF